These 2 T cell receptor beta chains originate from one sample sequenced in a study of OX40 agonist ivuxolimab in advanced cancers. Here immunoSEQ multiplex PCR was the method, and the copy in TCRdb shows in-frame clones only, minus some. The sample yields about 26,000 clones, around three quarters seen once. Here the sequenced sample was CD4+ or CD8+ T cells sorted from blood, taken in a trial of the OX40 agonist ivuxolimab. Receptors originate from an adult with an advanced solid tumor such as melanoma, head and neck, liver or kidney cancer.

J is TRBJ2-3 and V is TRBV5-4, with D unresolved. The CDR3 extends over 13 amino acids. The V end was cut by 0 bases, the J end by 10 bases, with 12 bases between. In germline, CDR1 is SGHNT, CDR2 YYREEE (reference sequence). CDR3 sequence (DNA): TGTGCCAGCAGCTTGGTTAACGCGGTTGCGCAGTATTTT. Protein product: CASSLVNAVAQYF.

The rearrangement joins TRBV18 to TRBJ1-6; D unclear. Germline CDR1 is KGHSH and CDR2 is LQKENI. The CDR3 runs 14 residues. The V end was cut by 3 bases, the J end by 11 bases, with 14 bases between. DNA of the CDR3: TGTGCCAGCTCACCCCAGGTTCTCGGGGCACCCCTCCACTTT. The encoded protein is CASSPQVLGAPLHF. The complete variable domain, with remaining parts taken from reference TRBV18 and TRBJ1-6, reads NAGVMQNPRHLVRRRGQEARLRCSPMKGHSHVYWYRQLPEEGLKFMVYLQKENIIDESGMPKERFSAEFPKEGPSILRIQQVVRGDSAAYFCASSPQVLGAPLHFGNGTRLTVT.